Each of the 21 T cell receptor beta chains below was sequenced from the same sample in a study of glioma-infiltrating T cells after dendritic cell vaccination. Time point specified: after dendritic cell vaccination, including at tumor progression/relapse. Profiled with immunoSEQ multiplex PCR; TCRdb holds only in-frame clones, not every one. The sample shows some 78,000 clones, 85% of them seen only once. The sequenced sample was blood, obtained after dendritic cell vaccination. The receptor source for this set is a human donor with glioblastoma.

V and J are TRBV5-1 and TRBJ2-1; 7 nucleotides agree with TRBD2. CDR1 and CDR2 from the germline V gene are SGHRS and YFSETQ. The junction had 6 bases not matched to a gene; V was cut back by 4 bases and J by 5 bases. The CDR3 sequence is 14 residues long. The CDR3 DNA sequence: TGCGCCAGCAGCCGGACTAGTTCCGACAATGAGCAGTTCTTC. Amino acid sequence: CASSRTSSDNEQFF.

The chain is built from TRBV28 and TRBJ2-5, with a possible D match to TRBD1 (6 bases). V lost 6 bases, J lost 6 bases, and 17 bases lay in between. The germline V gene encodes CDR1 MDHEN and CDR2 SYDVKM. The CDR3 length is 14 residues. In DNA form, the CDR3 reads TGTGCCAGCAGAAAGACAGGAGCGACTAAGACCCAGTACTTC. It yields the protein CASRKTGATKTQYF.

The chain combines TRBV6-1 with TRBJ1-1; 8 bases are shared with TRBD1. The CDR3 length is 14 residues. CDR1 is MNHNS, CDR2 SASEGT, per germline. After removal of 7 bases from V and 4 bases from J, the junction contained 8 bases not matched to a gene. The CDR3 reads CASTGQGATTEAFF. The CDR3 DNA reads TGTGCCAGCACCGGACAGGGTGCGACCACTGAAGCTTTCTTT.

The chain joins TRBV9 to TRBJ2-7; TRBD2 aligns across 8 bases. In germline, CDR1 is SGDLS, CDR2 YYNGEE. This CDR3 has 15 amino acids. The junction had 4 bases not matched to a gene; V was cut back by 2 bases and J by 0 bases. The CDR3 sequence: CASSVGGVSSYEQYF. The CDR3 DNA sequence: TGTGCCAGCAGCGTCGGGGGGGTGAGCTCCTACGAGCAGTACTTC.

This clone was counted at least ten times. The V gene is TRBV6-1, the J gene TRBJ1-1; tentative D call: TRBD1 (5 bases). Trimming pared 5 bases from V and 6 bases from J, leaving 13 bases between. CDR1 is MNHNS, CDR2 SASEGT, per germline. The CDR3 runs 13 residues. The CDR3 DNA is TGTGCCAGCAGTACAGGAGAGGTCGCTGAAGCTTTCTTT. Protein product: CASSTGEVAEAFF.

CDR3 in DNA: TGTGCCAGCAGTTTATACCCCGGGGTCGGAGGGACCCAGTACTTC. Translated, it gives CASSLYPGVGGTQYF. V usage is TRBV27 and J usage is TRBJ2-5, with D tentatively TRBD2 (5 bases). CDR3 size: 15 residues. V was trimmed by 1 base and J by 7 bases, leaving 16 bases between them. The V gene's germline CDR1 is MNHEY and CDR2 SMNVEV (reference sequence).

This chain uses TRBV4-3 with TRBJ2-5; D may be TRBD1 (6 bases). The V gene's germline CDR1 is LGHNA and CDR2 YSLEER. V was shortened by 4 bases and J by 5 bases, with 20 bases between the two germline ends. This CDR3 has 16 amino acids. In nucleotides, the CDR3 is TGCGCCAGCAGCCGAGACCGGGACATGGGTGGTGAGACCCAGTACTTC. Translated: CASSRDRDMGGETQYF.

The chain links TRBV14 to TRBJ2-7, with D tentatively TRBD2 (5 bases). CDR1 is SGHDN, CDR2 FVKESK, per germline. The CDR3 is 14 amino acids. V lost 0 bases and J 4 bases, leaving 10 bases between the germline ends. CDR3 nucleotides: TGTGCCAGCAGCCAAGACCGCAGCGGATACGAGCAGTACTTC. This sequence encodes CASSQDRSGYEQYF.

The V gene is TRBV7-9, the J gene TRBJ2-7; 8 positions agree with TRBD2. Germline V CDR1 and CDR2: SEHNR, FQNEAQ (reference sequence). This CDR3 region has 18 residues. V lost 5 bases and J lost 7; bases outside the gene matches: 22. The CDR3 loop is CASSDSGGASGPPGEQYF. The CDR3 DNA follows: TGTGCCAGCAGCGATAGTGGCGGGGCTAGCGGGCCTCCGGGGGAGCAGTACTTC.

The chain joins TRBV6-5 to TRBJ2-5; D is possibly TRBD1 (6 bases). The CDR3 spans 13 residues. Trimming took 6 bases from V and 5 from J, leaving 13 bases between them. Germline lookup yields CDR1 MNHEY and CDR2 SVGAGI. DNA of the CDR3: TGTGCCAGCAGGGACAGCGCGGTGGAGACCCAGTACTTC. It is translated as CASRDSAVETQYF.

This chain's CDR3 is CASSDRGGEKLFF. The CDR3 region has the DNA TGTGCCAGTAGCGACAGGGGTGGTGAAAAACTGTTTTTT. The rearrangement links TRBV19 to TRBJ1-4; 8 bases agree with TRBD1. This CDR3 region has 13 residues. Germline-derived CDR1 and CDR2 are LNHDA and SQIVND (reference sequence). With 6 bases clipped from V and 7 bases from J, the junction kept 4 bases outside the gene matches.

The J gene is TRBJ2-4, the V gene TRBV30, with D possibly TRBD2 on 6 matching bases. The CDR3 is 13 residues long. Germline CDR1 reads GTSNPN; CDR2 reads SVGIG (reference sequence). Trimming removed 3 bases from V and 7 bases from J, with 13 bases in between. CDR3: CAWSLRDLNIQYF. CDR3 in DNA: TGTGCCTGGAGCTTGCGGGACCTCAACATTCAGTACTTC. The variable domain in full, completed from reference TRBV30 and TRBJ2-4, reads SQTIHQWPATLVQPVGSPLSLECTVEGTSNPNLYWYRQAAGRGLQLLFYSVGIGQISSEVPQNLSASRPQDRQFILSSKKLLLSDSGFYLCAWSLRDLNIQYFGAGTRLSVL.

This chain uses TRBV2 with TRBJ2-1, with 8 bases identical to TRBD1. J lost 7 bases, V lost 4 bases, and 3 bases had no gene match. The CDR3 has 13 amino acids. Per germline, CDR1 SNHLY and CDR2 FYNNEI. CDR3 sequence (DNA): TGTGCCAGCAGTGGGAGACAGGGGAATGAGCAGTTCTTC. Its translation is CASSGRQGNEQFF. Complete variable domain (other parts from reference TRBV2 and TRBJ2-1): EPEVTQTPSHQVTQMGQEVILRCVPISNHLYFYWYRQILGQKVEFLVSFYNNEISEKSEIFDDQFSVERPDGSNFTLKIRSTKLEDSAMYFCASSGRQGNEQFFGPGTRLTVL.

CDR3 in DNA: TGTGCCAGCAGTCGGTTGGGCGGAGGCTACGAGCAGTACTTC. Translation gives CASSRLGGGYEQYF. The V and J genes are TRBV28 and TRBJ2-7; maybe TRBD2 (5 bases). This CDR3 comprises 14 residues. Germline V gene lookup returns CDR1 MDHEN and CDR2 SYDVKM. V was shortened by 5 bases and J by 3 bases, with 14 bases between the two germline ends.

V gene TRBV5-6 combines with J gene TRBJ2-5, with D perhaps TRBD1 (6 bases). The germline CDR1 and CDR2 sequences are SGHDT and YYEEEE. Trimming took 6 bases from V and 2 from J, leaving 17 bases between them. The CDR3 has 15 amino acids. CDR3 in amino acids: CASNLWDTKQETQYF. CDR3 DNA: TGTGCCAGCAACCTATGGGACACCAAACAAGAGACCCAGTACTTC. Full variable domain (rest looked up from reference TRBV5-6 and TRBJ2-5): DAGVTQSPTHLIKTRGQQVTLRCSPKSGHDTVSWYQQALGQGPQFIFQYYEEEERQRGNFPDRFSGHQFPNYSSELNVNALLLGDSALYLCASNLWDTKQETQYFGPGTRLLVL.

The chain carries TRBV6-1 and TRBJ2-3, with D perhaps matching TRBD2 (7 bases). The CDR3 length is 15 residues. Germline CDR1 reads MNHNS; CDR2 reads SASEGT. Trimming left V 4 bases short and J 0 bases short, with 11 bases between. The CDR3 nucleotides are TGTGCCAGCAGTGGAGGGGGGGCTAGCACAGATACGCAGTATTTT. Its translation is CASSGGGASTDTQYF.

CDR3 in amino acids: CASSFGTGGAYNEQFF. DNA for the CDR3: TGCGCCAGCAGCTTCGGGACAGGGGGCGCCTACAATGAGCAGTTCTTC. The chain employs TRBV5-1 and TRBJ2-1, with 12 bases identical to TRBD1. The length of the CDR3 is 16 residues. The J segment lost 2 bases and the V segment lost 2 bases, leaving 2 bases of the junction unmatched. Looked up from germline, CDR1 is SGHRS and CDR2 is YFSETQ.

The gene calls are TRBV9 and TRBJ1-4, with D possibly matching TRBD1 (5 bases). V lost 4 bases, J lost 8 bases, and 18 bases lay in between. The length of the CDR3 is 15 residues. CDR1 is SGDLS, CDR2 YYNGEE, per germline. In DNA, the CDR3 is TGTGCCAGCAGCCCCGATGGAGGGGCTGAGGAAAAACTGTTTTTT. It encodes CASSPDGGAEEKLFF.

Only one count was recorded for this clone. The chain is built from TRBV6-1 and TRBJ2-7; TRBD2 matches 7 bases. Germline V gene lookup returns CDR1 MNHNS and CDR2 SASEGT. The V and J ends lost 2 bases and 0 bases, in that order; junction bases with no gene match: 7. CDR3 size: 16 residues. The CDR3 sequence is CASSEFPSGYSYEQYF. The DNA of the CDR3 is TGTGCCAGCAGTGAATTTCCTAGCGGCTACTCCTACGAGCAGTACTTC.

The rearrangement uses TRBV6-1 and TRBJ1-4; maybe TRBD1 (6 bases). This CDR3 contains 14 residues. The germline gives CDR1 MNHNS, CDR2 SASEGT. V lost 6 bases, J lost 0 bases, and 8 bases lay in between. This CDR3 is CASRGQATNEKLFF. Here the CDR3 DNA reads TGTGCCAGCAGGGGACAAGCAACTAATGAAAAACTGTTTTTT.

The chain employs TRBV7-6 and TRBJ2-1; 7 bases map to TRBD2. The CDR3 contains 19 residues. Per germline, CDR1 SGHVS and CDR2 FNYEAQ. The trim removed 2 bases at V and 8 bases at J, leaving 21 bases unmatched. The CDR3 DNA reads TGTGCCAGCAGCTTAACCTATAACCCCGGAACTAGCGAAATCTATGAGCAGTTCTTC. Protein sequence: CASSLTYNPGTSEIYEQFF.